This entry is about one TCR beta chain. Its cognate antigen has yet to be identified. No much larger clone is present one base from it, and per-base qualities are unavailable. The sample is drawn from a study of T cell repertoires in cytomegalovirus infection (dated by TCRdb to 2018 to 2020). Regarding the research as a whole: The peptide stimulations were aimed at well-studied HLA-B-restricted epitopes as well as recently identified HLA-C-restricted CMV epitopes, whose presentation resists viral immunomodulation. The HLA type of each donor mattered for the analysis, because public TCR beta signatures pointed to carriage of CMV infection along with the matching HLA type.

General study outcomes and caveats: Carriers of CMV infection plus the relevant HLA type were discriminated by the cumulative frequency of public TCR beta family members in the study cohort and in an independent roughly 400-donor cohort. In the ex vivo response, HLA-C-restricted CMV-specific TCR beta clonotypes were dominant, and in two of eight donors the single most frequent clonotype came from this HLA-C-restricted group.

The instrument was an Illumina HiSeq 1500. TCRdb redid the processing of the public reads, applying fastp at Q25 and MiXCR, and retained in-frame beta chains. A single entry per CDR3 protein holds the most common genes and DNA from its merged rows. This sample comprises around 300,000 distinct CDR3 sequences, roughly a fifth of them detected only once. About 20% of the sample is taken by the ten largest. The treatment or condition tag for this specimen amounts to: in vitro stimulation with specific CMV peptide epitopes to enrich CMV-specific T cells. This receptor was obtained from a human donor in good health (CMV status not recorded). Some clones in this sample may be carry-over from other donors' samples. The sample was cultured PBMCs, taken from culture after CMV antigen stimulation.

The nucleotides are TGTGCTAGTGGTTTGGTACTTACCGGCGTTTGGACTGAAGCTTTCTTT. This is translated as CASGLVLTGVWTEAFF. Recombination connected TRBV12-5 to TRBJ1-1; the D segment cannot be called with confidence. Trimming removed 0 bases from V and 5 bases from J, leaving 16 bases between the germline ends. The CDR3 has 16 amino acids, counting the end cysteine and phenylalanine. The kept DNA is CDR3 alone, 48 bases in frame from the first base. The germline V gene supplies CDR1 LGHNT and CDR2 FRNRAP.